This TCR beta chain was recovered during a study of T cells in Graves' hyperthyroidism and ophthalmopathy. Amplification targeted TCR beta CDR3 regions from RNA transcripts. Primed by the HTBI set, a first-round RT-PCR was run on the TCR CDR3. TCRdb analysed the multiplex PCR reads with MiXCR anew, one entry per CDR3 protein. The sample gives approximately 210,000 distinct CDR3 sequences, roughly a sixth of which show up once; 50% is in the top ten. This clonotype was observed a few times. The definition of stable Graves' hyperthyroidism was no ophthalmopathy progression within 18 months. The PBMCs were taken from approximately 11 ml of fresh peripheral blood. Sample: blood. The origin of this receptor is a middle-aged man with Graves' hyperthyroidism.

The chain's CDR3 is CASSIPNGMEQYF. CDR3 in DNA: TGTGCCAGTAGTATCCCCAATGGTATGGAGCAGTACTTC. The chain carries TRBV19 and TRBJ2-7; D gene ambiguous. CDR3 length equals 13 residues. Per the germline V gene, CDR1 is LNHDA and CDR2 is SQIVND (reference sequence). V was trimmed by 3 bases and J by 7 bases, leaving 13 bases between them.